The 5 T cell receptor beta chains given below trace back to one sample, sequenced in a study of blood T cell repertoires in COVID-19. Using immunoSEQ multiplex PCR, the repertoire was profiled, and TCRdb retains in-frame clones only, with some absent. The data hold 100,000 to 150,000 clones, with more than 70% observed a single time. The sequenced material came from peripheral blood. These receptors originate from a man over 45 with acute or convalescent COVID-19.

The chain has TRBV7-6 and TRBJ1-2; the match to TRBD1 covers 8 bases. With 5 bases clipped from V and 0 bases from J, the junction kept 8 bases outside the gene matches. Germline values: CDR1 SGHVS, CDR2 FNYEAQ. This CDR3 is 16 amino acids long. This CDR3 reads CASSNSGTGANYGYTF. The DNA of the CDR3 is TGTGCCAGCAGCAATTCCGGGACAGGAGCTAACTATGGCTACACCTTC.

This clone turned up a few times. As DNA, the CDR3 is TGTGCCAGCGACAGGGGAGGTGGAAACACCATATATTTT. It translates to CASDRGGGNTIYF. The chain combines TRBV9 with TRBJ1-3, with TRBD1 matching over 8 bases. The CDR3 covers 13 residues. In germline, CDR1 is SGDLS, CDR2 YYNGEE. After removal of 7 bases from V and 3 bases from J, the junction contained 3 bases not matched to a gene.

Only one count was recorded for this clone. The chain joins TRBV7-9 to TRBJ1-2; D remains unclear. V was pared by 0 bases and J by 7 bases, with 9 bases between. The germline gives CDR1 SEHNR, CDR2 FQNEAQ (reference sequence). The CDR3 is 13 residues long. The CDR3 coding sequence is TGTGCCAGCAGCTTAGCTATGGGCAGTGGCTACACCTTC. It encodes CASSLAMGSGYTF.

The V and J genes are TRBV7-9 and TRBJ2-1; 7 nucleotides line up with TRBD2. V was clipped by 3 bases and J by 2 bases; unmatched bases: 7. Germline V lookup: CDR1 SEHNR, CDR2 FQNEAQ (reference sequence). The CDR3 contains 16 residues. CDR3 DNA sequence: TGTGCCAGCAGCTTCCGCGGGAGTGGGACCTACAATGAGCAGTTCTTC. This codes for CASSFRGSGTYNEQFF.

This chain connects TRBV6-2 or TRBV6-3 to TRBJ1-1; D unresolved. Germline CDR1 is MNHEY and CDR2 is SVGEGT. CDR3 length: 13 residues. V shed 6 bases and J shed 4 bases, with 12 bases lying between them. DNA of the CDR3: TGTGCCAGCAGCCTGATCCGGGGCACTGAAGCTTTCTTT. Translated, it gives CASSLIRGTEAFF.